This note documents a single T cell receptor beta chain sequence. Amplified regions were TCR beta CDR3 sequences from RNA transcripts. The HTBI primer set drove a first-round RT-PCR of the TCR CDR3. TCRdb re-analysed the multiplex PCR reads in MiXCR, keeping a single row per CDR3 protein. The table records about 720,000 distinct CDR3 sequences, around 19% of them present only once. V was pared by 0 bases and J by 9 bases, with 14 bases between. This CDR3 region has 14 residues. Germline assignment: CDR1 SGHDN and CDR2 FVKESK. This blood was taken when hyperthyroidism was first diagnosed, before any ophthalmopathy symptoms existed. This entry belongs to a study of T cells in Graves' hyperthyroidism and ophthalmopathy.

The V and J genes are TRBV14 and TRBJ2-5; TRBD2 might be the D (6 bases). This receptor was taken from a woman between 50 and 59 years old with Graves' hyperthyroidism that later progressed to Graves' ophthalmopathy. Sequencing was done on a sample of blood. The CDR3 coding sequence is TGTGCCAGCAGCCAAGAGGGAGGAAGGAGGGCCCAGTACTTC. Its protein is CASSQEGGRRAQYF.